This TCR beta chain was captured in a study of cytomegalovirus exposure and HLA in healthy donors. J was trimmed by 5 bases and V by 5 bases; bases with no gene match: 5. The CDR3 has 14 residues. Germline V gene lookup returns CDR1 LGHNT and CDR2 FRNRAP. A multiplex PCR was run with 60 Vbeta primers and 13 Jbeta primers. Only in-frame clones appear in the TCRdb table, and some are missing; sequencing was by immunoSEQ multiplex PCR. The table lists around 120,000 clones, roughly 69% of them singletons, with less than 4.5% in the top ten. This clone was observed a few times. The chain links TRBV12-5 to TRBJ2-7; 11 nucleotides line up with TRBD1. The sample consisted of PBMCs. The receptor was isolated from a man aged 25 to 40 in good health and CMV-seropositive. CDR3 residues: CASGAGQGADEQYF. Here the CDR3 DNA reads TGTGCTAGTGGTGCCGGACAGGGGGCCGACGAGCAGTACTTC.